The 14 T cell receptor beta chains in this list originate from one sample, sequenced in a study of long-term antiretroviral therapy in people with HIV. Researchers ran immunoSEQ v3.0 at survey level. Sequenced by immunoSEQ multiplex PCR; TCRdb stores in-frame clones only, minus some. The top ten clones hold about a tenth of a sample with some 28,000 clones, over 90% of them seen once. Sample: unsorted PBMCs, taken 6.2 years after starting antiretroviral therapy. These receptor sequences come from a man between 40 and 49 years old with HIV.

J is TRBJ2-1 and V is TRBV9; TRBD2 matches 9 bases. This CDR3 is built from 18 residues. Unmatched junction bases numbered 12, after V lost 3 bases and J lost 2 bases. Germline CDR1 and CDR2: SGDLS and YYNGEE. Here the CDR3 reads CASSAEVPSGTAYNEQFF. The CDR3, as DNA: TGTGCCAGCAGCGCGGAGGTCCCTAGCGGGACCGCCTACAATGAGCAGTTCTTC. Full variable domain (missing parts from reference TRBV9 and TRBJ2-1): DSGVTQTPKHLITATGQRVTLRCSPRSGDLSVYWYQQSLDQGLQFLIQYYNGEERAKGNILERFSAQQFPDLHSELNLSSLELGDSALYFCASSAEVPSGTAYNEQFFGPGTRLTVL.

The CDR3 region is CASSGPTRGAGGELFF. The CDR3 nucleotides read TGTGCCAGCAGTGGTCCCACCCGGGGGGCTGGCGGGGAGCTGTTTTTT. The chain employs TRBV6-1 and TRBJ2-2, with a possible D match to TRBD2 (7 bases). In germline, CDR1 is MNHNS, CDR2 SASEGT. Trimming removed 4 bases at V and 7 bases at J, with 19 bases between. CDR3 size: 16 residues.

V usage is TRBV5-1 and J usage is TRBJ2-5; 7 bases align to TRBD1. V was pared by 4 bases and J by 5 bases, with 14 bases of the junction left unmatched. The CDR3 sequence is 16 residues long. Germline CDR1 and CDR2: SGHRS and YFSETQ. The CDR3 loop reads CASSPSTGISGETQYF. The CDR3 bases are TGCGCCAGCAGCCCCTCGACAGGGATAAGTGGGGAGACCCAGTACTTC.

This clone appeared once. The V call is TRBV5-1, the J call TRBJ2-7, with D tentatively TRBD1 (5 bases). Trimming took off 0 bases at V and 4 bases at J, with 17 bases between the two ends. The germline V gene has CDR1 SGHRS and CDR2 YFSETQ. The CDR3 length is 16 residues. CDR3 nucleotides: TGCGCCAGCAGCTTGGCCTTTGGACAAGCAGCGTACGAGCAGTACTTC. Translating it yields CASSLAFGQAAYEQYF.

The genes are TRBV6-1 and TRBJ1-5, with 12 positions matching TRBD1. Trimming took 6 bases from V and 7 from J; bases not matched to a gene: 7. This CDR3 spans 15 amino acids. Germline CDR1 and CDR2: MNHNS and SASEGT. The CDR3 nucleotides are TGTGCCAGCAGGGGACAGGGGGCTCTGCCCCAGCCCCAGCATTTT. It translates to CASRGQGALPQPQHF.

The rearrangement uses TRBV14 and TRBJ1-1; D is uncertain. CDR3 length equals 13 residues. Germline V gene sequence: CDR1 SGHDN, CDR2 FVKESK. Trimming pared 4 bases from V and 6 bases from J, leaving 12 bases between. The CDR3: CASSPHWGAEAFF. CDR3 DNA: TGTGCCAGCAGCCCCCATTGGGGAGCTGAAGCTTTCTTT.

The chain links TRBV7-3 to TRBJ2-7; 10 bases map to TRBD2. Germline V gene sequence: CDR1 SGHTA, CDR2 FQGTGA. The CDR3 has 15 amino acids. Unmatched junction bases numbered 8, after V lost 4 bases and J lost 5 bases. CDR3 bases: TGTGCCAGCAGCTCTCTAGCGGGAGTTCCCCACGAGCAGTACTTC. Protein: CASSSLAGVPHEQYF.

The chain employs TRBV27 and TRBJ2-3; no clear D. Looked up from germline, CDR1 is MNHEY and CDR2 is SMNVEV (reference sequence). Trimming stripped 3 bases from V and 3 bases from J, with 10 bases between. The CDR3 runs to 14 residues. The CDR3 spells CASSFQQPTDTQYF. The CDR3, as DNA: TGTGCCAGCAGTTTCCAACAGCCAACAGATACGCAGTATTTT.

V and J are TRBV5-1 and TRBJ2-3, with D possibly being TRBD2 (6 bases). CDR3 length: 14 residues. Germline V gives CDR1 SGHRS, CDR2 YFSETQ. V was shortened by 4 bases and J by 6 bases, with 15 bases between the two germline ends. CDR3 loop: CASSLGAGLDTQYF. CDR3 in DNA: TGCGCCAGCAGCCTCGGGGCGGGGCTGGATACGCAGTATTTT.

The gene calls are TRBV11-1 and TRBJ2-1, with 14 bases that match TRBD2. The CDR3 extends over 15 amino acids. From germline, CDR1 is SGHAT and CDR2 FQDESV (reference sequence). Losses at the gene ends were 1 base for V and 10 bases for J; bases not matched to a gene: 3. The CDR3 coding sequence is TGTGCCAGCAGCTTAGTAGGACTAGCGGGAGGCGAGCAGTTCTTC. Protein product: CASSLVGLAGGEQFF.

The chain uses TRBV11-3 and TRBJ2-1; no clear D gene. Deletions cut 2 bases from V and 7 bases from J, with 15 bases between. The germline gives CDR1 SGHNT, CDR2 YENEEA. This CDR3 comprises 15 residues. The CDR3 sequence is CASSLYGPPRNEQFF. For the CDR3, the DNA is TGTGCCAGCAGCTTATACGGGCCCCCTCGTAATGAGCAGTTCTTC.

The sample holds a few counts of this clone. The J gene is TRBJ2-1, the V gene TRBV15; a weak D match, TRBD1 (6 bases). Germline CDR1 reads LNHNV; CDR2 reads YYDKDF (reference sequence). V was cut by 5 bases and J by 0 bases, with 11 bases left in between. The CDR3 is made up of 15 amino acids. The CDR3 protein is CATSPQGNSYNEQFF. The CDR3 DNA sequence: TGTGCCACCAGCCCACAGGGAAACTCCTACAATGAGCAGTTCTTC.

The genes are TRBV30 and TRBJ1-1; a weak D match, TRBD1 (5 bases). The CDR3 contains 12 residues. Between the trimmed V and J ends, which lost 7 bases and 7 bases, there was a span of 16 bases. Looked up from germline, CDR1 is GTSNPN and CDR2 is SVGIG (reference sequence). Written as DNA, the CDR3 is TGTGCCTCAGGCGGGGCCTCCCTTGAAGCTTTCTTT. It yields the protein CASGGASLEAFF.

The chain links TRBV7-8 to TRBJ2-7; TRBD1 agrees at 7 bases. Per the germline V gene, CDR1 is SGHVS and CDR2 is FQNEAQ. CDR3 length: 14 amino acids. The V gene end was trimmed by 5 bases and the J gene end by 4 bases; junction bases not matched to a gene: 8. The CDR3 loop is CASSTGDTRYEQYF. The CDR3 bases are TGTGCCAGCAGCACAGGGGACACCAGGTACGAGCAGTACTTC.